Listed here are 28 T cell receptor beta chains from one sample, sequenced in a study of technical replicates of blood from a handful of donors. Libraries were prepared by immunoSEQ multiplex PCR; TCRdb keeps only in-frame clonotypes and omits some of them. The sample includes about 88,000 clones, 85% to 95% seen only once; the top ten take over 0.2%. Material for sequencing was T cells isolated from PBMCs. These receptors originate from a human donor in good health.

This clone was seen more than once but under ten times. This sequence joins TRBV14 and TRBJ1-3; D is uncertain. CDR1 and CDR2 from the germline V gene are SGHDN and FVKESK. The length of the CDR3 is 19 residues. The V gene lost 3 bases and the J gene lost 0 bases, with 21 bases spanning the gap. CDR3 nucleotide sequence: TGTGCCAGCAGCCATTCGTCGGTCTCAAAGCGCCTCTCTGGAAACACCATATATTTT. Protein product: CASSHSSVSKRLSGNTIYF.

This clone has only one observation. The chain links TRBV19 to TRBJ1-2; 10 positions match TRBD1. This CDR3 region has 14 residues. Germline values: CDR1 LNHDA, CDR2 SQIVND (reference sequence). V was pared by 4 bases and J by 7 bases, with 6 bases of the junction left unmatched. The DNA of the CDR3 is TGTGCCAGTAGTACGAAGACAGGGGGCACTGGCTACACCTTC. This gives the protein CASSTKTGGTGYTF.

The genes are TRBV10-2 and TRBJ2-1, with 15 bases lining up with TRBD2. V was clipped by 8 bases and J by 9 bases; unmatched bases: 17. CDR1 is WSHSY and CDR2 is SAAADI in the germline V gene. CDR3 length: 18 amino acids. The CDR3: CASSPGWTSGRGGGEQFF. For the CDR3, the DNA is TGCGCCAGCTCCCCAGGCTGGACTAGCGGGAGGGGAGGGGGTGAGCAGTTCTTC.

CDR3 sequence (DNA): TGTGCCAGTACCTCCCACACAGGGGCCGACGAGCAGTACTTC. Translated, it gives CASTSHTGADEQYF. V gene TRBV19 combines with J gene TRBJ2-7, with 7 nucleotides matching TRBD1. CDR1 is LNHDA, CDR2 SQIVND, per germline (reference sequence). The CDR3 sequence is 14 residues long. The trim removed 7 bases at V and 5 bases at J, leaving 11 bases unmatched.

This CDR3 is CAWSVTAAKLFF. DNA of the CDR3: TGTGCCTGGAGTGTAACAGCGGCAAAACTGTTTTTT. The chain recombines TRBV30 with TRBJ1-4; no firm D call. The CDR3 has 12 residues. Trimming cost V 0 bases and J 10 bases, with 9 bases left between them. Germline V gene lookup returns CDR1 GTSNPN and CDR2 SVGIG (reference sequence).

The V gene is TRBV9, the J gene TRBJ1-2; 10 nucleotides align to TRBD1. J was trimmed by 4 bases and V by 3 bases; bases with no gene match: 12. The CDR3 runs to 17 residues. Germline V gene data show CDR1 as SGDLS and CDR2 as YYNGEE. The CDR3: CASSGRQGATDGYGYTF. The CDR3 bases are TGTGCCAGCAGCGGCCGACAGGGGGCCACGGATGGCTATGGCTACACCTTC.

J is TRBJ2-1 and V is TRBV11-2; perhaps TRBD1 as D (7 bases). Germline values: CDR1 SGHAT, CDR2 FQNNGV. The CDR3 is made up of 15 amino acids. The V end lost 10 bases, the J end lost 4 bases, and 20 bases lay between the germline ends. CDR3 sequence reads: CATQGGLPFYNEQFF. The CDR3 DNA sequence: TGTGCCACCCAGGGGGGACTTCCTTTTTACAATGAGCAGTTCTTC.

The V call is TRBV7-9, the J call TRBJ2-5; 13 bases line up with TRBD2. Germline V lookup: CDR1 SEHNR, CDR2 FQNEAQ (reference sequence). The CDR3 length is 15 residues. V was pared by 2 bases and J by 4 bases, with 1 base of the junction left unmatched. The CDR3 DNA sequence: TGTGCCAGCAGCTTACGACTAGCGGGAGGAGAGACCCAGTACTTC. It yields the protein CASSLRLAGGETQYF.

This sequence joins TRBV2 and TRBJ1-2; 11 positions match TRBD1. Germline values: CDR1 SNHLY, CDR2 FYNNEI. The CDR3 has 18 residues. The V gene end was trimmed by 4 bases and the J gene end by 0 bases; junction bases not matched to a gene: 10. The CDR3 DNA is TGTGCCAGCAGTGTAGGACAGGGGGCCTTGATCTCTAACTATGGCTACACCTTC. Its translation: CASSVGQGALISNYGYTF.

Only one count was recorded for this clone. The chain uses TRBV15 and TRBJ2-7, with 7 positions matching TRBD2. The CDR3 is 16 amino acids. V shed 1 base and J 3 bases; nucleotides not matched to a gene: 9. Germline lookup yields CDR1 LNHNV and CDR2 YYDKDF (reference sequence). CDR3 residues: CATSRGPAGSVYEQYF. The CDR3 DNA reads TGTGCCACCAGCAGAGGCCCAGCGGGATCTGTCTACGAGCAGTACTTC.

The V call is TRBV21-1, the J call TRBJ1-2; TRBD1 is taken as the D call from the table, unchecked against the DNA. TRBV21-1 is flagged as a pseudogene. CDR3 length: 15 amino acids. In DNA, the CDR3 is TGTGCCAGCAGCAAAACAGGGGGCGGTAACTATGGCTACACCTTC. Encoded protein: CASSKTGGGNYGYTF.

This clone was picked up a small number of times. The rearrangement links TRBV30 to TRBJ1-1; D not resolved. Per the germline V gene, CDR1 is GTSNPN and CDR2 is SVGIG (reference sequence). Trimming took 8 bases from V and 6 from J, leaving 7 bases between them. The CDR3 length is 9 residues. The CDR3 is CALTPEAFF. The CDR3 DNA is TGTGCCCTGACACCTGAAGCTTTCTTT.

V is TRBV15 and J is TRBJ1-1; D is uncertain. Trimming pared 3 bases from V and 4 bases from J, leaving 12 bases between. The CDR3 has 14 residues. CDR1 LNHNV and CDR2 YYDKDF come from the germline V gene (reference sequence). CDR3 DNA sequence: TGTGCCACCAGCAGCAAACTAAGCGCCACTGAAGCTTTCTTT. Translated, it gives CATSSKLSATEAFF.

The rearrangement links TRBV7-8 to TRBJ1-4, with a weak D call TRBD1 (6 bases). The CDR3 has 14 amino acids. Trimming took off 5 bases at V and 8 bases at J, with 15 bases between the two ends. Per the germline V gene, CDR1 is SGHVS and CDR2 is FQNEAQ. The CDR3, as DNA: TGTGCCAGCAGCCCGGGGACATCAGGCGAAAAACTGTTTTTT. This gives the protein CASSPGTSGEKLFF.

The chain employs TRBV21-1 and TRBJ2-2; the table's D call TRBD1 went unverified against the DNA. TRBV21-1 is a listed pseudogene. The CDR3 has 17 residues. The CDR3 loop is CASSKSLDRGSSGELFF. In nucleotides, the CDR3 is TGTGCCAGCAGCAAGTCTTTGGACAGGGGATCATCCGGGGAGCTGTTTTTT.

The rearrangement links TRBV5-1 to TRBJ2-3; 11 nucleotides align to TRBD2. The germline V gene has CDR1 SGHRS and CDR2 YFSETQ. The ends lost 4 bases at V and 5 bases at J; junction bases unmatched: 3. The CDR3 extends over 14 amino acids. The CDR3 DNA reads as TGCGCCAGCAGCCTCGGACTAGCGGGAGATACGCAGTATTTT. Protein product: CASSLGLAGDTQYF.

The J gene is TRBJ2-7, the V gene TRBV7-9; D gene ambiguous. V gave up 2 bases and J gave up 5 bases, with 10 bases separating them. The germline CDR1 and CDR2 sequences are SEHNR and FQNEAQ (reference sequence). This CDR3 spans 13 amino acids. As DNA, the CDR3 is TGTGCCAGCAGCTTAATGCAGAACAACGAGCAGTACTTC. Its protein is CASSLMQNNEQYF.

V gene TRBV20-1 combines with J gene TRBJ2-1; possibly TRBD1 for D (6 bases). The CDR3 length is 10 residues. Looked up from germline, CDR1 is DFQATT and CDR2 is SNEGSKA (reference sequence). CDR3 loop: CRARGNEQFF. The CDR3 DNA is TGCAGGGCAAGGGGGAATGAGCAGTTCTTC.

This sequence joins TRBV11-2 and TRBJ2-7; D unresolved. The ends were cut back, 5 bases at V and 4 bases at J, with 12 bases in the middle. This CDR3 comprises 13 residues. The germline V gene has CDR1 SGHAT and CDR2 FQNNGV. The CDR3 bases are TGTGCCAGCAGCCGGGTCGCCAATTACGAGCAGTACTTC. It encodes CASSRVANYEQYF.

The gene calls are TRBV28 and TRBJ2-4; 7 bases map to TRBD1. The trim removed 10 bases at V and 1 base at J, leaving 7 bases unmatched. The V gene's germline CDR1 is MDHEN and CDR2 SYDVKM. The CDR3 spans 14 residues. The CDR3 loop reads CATLGTVAKNIQYF. As DNA, the CDR3 is TGTGCCACCCTCGGGACAGTGGCCAAAAACATTCAGTACTTC.

The V gene is TRBV29-1, the J gene TRBJ2-7; D perhaps matches TRBD2 (7 bases). Looked up from germline, CDR1 is SQVTM and CDR2 is ANQGSEA. Trimming cost V 6 bases and J 7 bases, with 13 bases left between them. CDR3 size: 11 residues. The CDR3 region has the DNA TGCAGCGTCGAGGGGGGGGGTGAGCAGTACTTC. The encoded protein is CSVEGGGEQYF.

A single count supports this clone. J is TRBJ2-7 and V is TRBV5-6; 14 bases agree with TRBD2. J gave up 6 bases and V 0 bases, and 2 bases lay outside the gene matches. The germline V gene encodes CDR1 SGHDT and CDR2 YYEEEE. CDR3 length equals 15 residues. The CDR3 bases are TGTGCCAGCAGCTTGGGACTAGCGGGGGGGGGCGAGCAGTACTTC. This encodes CASSLGLAGGGEQYF.

The sample holds one count of this clone. The chain recombines TRBV7-2 with TRBJ2-3; D unresolved. The ends were cut back, 1 base at V and 4 bases at J, with 9 bases in the middle. The germline V gene encodes CDR1 SGHTA and CDR2 FQGNSA. CDR3 size: 14 residues. The CDR3 region has the DNA TGTGCCAGCAGCTTAGTACTGGTAGCAGATACGCAGTATTTT. Its protein product is CASSLVLVADTQYF.

The chain recombines TRBV29-1 with TRBJ2-1, with unresolved D. Germline loops: CDR1 SQVTM, CDR2 ANQGSEA. This CDR3 is built from 14 residues. Trimming took 5 bases from V and 7 from J, leaving 18 bases between them. CDR3 in DNA: TGCAGCGTTACTGGGCCCCTGCAGCTTAATGAGCAGTTCTTC. Its translation: CSVTGPLQLNEQFF.

This chain connects TRBV27 to TRBJ1-2; 11 positions agree with TRBD1. The V segment lost 8 bases and the J segment 5 bases; nucleotides outside the gene matches: 13. The CDR3 spans 16 residues. Germline CDR1 and CDR2: MNHEY and SMNVEV (reference sequence). As DNA, the CDR3 is TGTGCCAGCGGATACTCCTGGACAGGGGGCAGTTATGGCTACACCTTC. Protein sequence: CASGYSWTGGSYGYTF.

This CDR3 is CAIPTSGISDTQYF. The CDR3 DNA reads TGTGCCATCCCAACTAGCGGGATCTCAGATACGCAGTATTTT. The chain carries TRBV7-9 and TRBJ2-3; 10 bases align to TRBD2. After removal of 10 bases from V and 4 bases from J, the junction contained 8 bases not matched to a gene. This CDR3 comprises 14 residues. The germline gives CDR1 SEHNR, CDR2 FQNEAQ (reference sequence).

V is TRBV27 and J is TRBJ1-3, with D perhaps matching TRBD1 (6 bases). Germline V gene lookup returns CDR1 MNHEY and CDR2 SMNVEV (reference sequence). The CDR3 covers 16 residues. V was trimmed by 0 bases and J by 4 bases, leaving 13 bases between them. CDR3 coding DNA: TGTGCCAGCAGTTTATCCGGTTCAGGGGACGGAAACACCATATATTTT. It is translated as CASSLSGSGDGNTIYF.

This clone has just one count. The V call is TRBV27, the J call TRBJ1-5, with 9 bases that match TRBD1. CDR3 length equals 15 residues. Looked up from germline, CDR1 is MNHEY and CDR2 is SMNVEV (reference sequence). V lost 5 bases, J lost 2 bases, and 4 bases stayed unmatched. The CDR3 protein is CASSTDRGGNQPQHF. For the CDR3, the DNA is TGTGCCAGCAGTACGGACAGGGGTGGCAATCAGCCCCAGCATTTT.